Listed below are T cell receptor beta chains from one sample, sequenced in a study of cytomegalovirus exposure and HLA in healthy donors. The repertoire was sequenced with immunoSEQ multiplex PCR; TCRdb's copy has only in-frame clones and lacks some. In the table there are some 130,000 clones, about 68% of which are singletons. The material sequenced was PBMCs. The receptors come from a human donor in good health. Each CDR3 is given with its conserved first and last residue. The D gene is left open where the match is weak. The size field is filled for only some rows; it gives once, few, many or a size class.

clone size: few; J gene: TRBJ1-5; D gene: -; V gene: TRBV5-5; CDR3 protein: CASSLTGGPHQPQHF; CDR3 DNA: TGTGCCAGCAGCTTGACGGGGGGGCCACATCAGCCCCAGCATTTT
clone size: -; J gene: TRBJ1-3; D gene: -; V gene: TRBV6-6; CDR3 protein: CATTPRGSGNTIYF; CDR3 DNA: TGTGCCACCACTCCAAGGGGCTCTGGAAACACCATATATTTT
clone size: -; J gene: TRBJ1-1; D gene: -; V gene: TRBV28; CDR3 protein: CASRGPVGSAGNTEAFF; CDR3 DNA: TGTGCCAGCAGAGGACCCGTAGGGTCGGCGGGGAACACTGAAGCTTTCTTT
clone size: few; J gene: TRBJ2-7; D gene: TRBD2; V gene: TRBV5-1; CDR3 protein: CASSRGALAGGPVEQYF; CDR3 DNA: TGCGCCAGCAGCCGGGGGGCGCTAGCGGGAGGGCCGGTCGAGCAGTACTTC
clone size: once; J gene: TRBJ1-4; D gene: -; V gene: TRBV5-1; CDR3 protein: CASSLALGVNEKLFF; CDR3 DNA: TGCGCCAGCAGCTTGGCCCTCGGGGTAAATGAAAAACTGTTTTTT
clone size: -; J gene: TRBJ1-2; D gene: -; V gene: TRBV6-5; CDR3 protein: CASSPTENYGYTF; CDR3 DNA: TGTGCCAGCAGCCCGACAGAAAACTATGGCTACACCTTC
clone size: once; J gene: TRBJ2-3; D gene: TRBD2; V gene: TRBV5-8; CDR3 protein: CASSFSLVAGVAADTQYF; CDR3 DNA: TGTGCCAGCAGCTTTTCTTTGGTAGCGGGAGTAGCGGCAGATACGCAGTATTTT
clone size: -; J gene: TRBJ2-1; D gene: -; V gene: TRBV19; CDR3 protein: CASSKTVFDEQFF; CDR3 DNA: TGTGCCAGTAGCAAGACAGTTTTCGATGAGCAGTTCTTC
clone size: -; J gene: TRBJ2-7; D gene: TRBD2; V gene: TRBV15; CDR3 protein: CATSPRTSETYEQYF; CDR3 DNA: TGTGCCACCAGCCCCCGGACTAGCGAGACCTACGAGCAGTACTTC
clone size: -; J gene: TRBJ2-7; D gene: -; V gene: TRBV6-1; CDR3 protein: CASSEADRPPPYEQYF; CDR3 DNA: TGTGCCAGCAGTGAAGCTGACAGACCCCCGCCCTACGAGCAGTACTTC
clone size: -; J gene: TRBJ2-7; D gene: -; V gene: TRBV18; CDR3 protein: CASSRDIYEQYF; CDR3 DNA: TGTGCCAGCTCCAGGGATATTTACGAGCAGTACTTC
clone size: -; J gene: TRBJ2-2; D gene: TRBD1; V gene: TRBV7-3; CDR3 protein: CASSLMGQPTGELFF; CDR3 DNA: TGTGCCAGCAGCTTAATGGGACAGCCCACCGGGGAGCTGTTTTTT
clone size: -; J gene: TRBJ1-1; D gene: -; V gene: TRBV28; CDR3 protein: CASSLSRTTEAFF; CDR3 DNA: TGTGCCAGCAGTTTATCAAGGACAACTGAAGCTTTCTTT
clone size: -; J gene: TRBJ2-1; D gene: TRBD1; V gene: TRBV29-1; CDR3 protein: CSVEDRNRGNEQFF; CDR3 DNA: TGCAGCGTTGAAGACCGGAACAGGGGGAATGAGCAGTTCTTC
clone size: -; J gene: TRBJ2-1; D gene: -; V gene: TRBV7-6; CDR3 protein: CASSSRNEQFF; CDR3 DNA: TGTGCCAGCAGCTCTAGGAATGAGCAGTTCTTC
clone size: -; J gene: TRBJ2-5; D gene: -; V gene: TRBV2; CDR3 protein: CASSGNTGLETQYF; CDR3 DNA: TGTGCCAGCAGTGGGAATACAGGGCTGGAGACCCAGTACTTC
clone size: few; J gene: TRBJ1-5; D gene: -; V gene: TRBV28; CDR3 protein: CASSLERDYSNQPQHF; CDR3 DNA: -
clone size: -; J gene: TRBJ1-1; D gene: TRBD1; V gene: TRBV7-9; CDR3 protein: CASRGQANTEAFF; CDR3 DNA: TGTGCCAGCAGGGGACAGGCTAACACTGAAGCTTTCTTT
clone size: -; J gene: TRBJ1-1; D gene: -; V gene: TRBV10-1; CDR3 protein: CASKRDIFEGAFF; CDR3 DNA: TGCGCCAGCAAACGGGACATCTTCGAAGGAGCTTTCTTT
clone size: few; J gene: TRBJ2-1; D gene: -; V gene: TRBV7-2; CDR3 protein: CASSFGSPLLNEQFF; CDR3 DNA: TGTGCCAGCAGCTTCGGGTCCCCGTTGTTGAATGAGCAGTTCTTC
clone size: -; J gene: TRBJ2-3; D gene: TRBD2; V gene: TRBV6-1; CDR3 protein: CASRLAASTDTQYF; CDR3 DNA: TGTGCCAGCAGGCTAGCGGCTAGCACAGATACGCAGTATTTT
clone size: -; J gene: TRBJ2-3; D gene: -; V gene: TRBV9; CDR3 protein: CASSLLVSSTDTQYF; CDR3 DNA: TGTGCCAGCAGCTTACTAGTGTCAAGTACAGATACGCAGTATTTT
clone size: -; J gene: TRBJ2-1; D gene: TRBD1; V gene: TRBV2; CDR3 protein: CASSEDRGSYNEQFF; CDR3 DNA: TGTGCCAGCAGCGAGGACAGGGGGTCCTACAATGAGCAGTTCTTC
clone size: -; J gene: TRBJ2-4; D gene: -; V gene: TRBV19; CDR3 protein: CASSMDIYKNIQYF; CDR3 DNA: TGTGCCAGTAGTATGGACATTTACAAAAACATTCAGTACTTC
clone size: -; J gene: TRBJ2-7; D gene: TRBD2; V gene: TRBV28; CDR3 protein: CASKKRTSGVSYEQYF; CDR3 DNA: TGTGCCAGCAAAAAAAGGACTAGCGGTGTCTCCTACGAGCAGTACTTC
clone size: few; J gene: TRBJ2-7; D gene: TRBD1; V gene: TRBV25-1; CDR3 protein: CASSFGGTGYYEQYF; CDR3 DNA: TGTGCCAGCAGCTTCGGGGGGACAGGGTACTACGAGCAGTACTTC
clone size: few; J gene: TRBJ2-7; D gene: -; V gene: TRBV11-1; CDR3 protein: CAPPAQRYEQYF; CDR3 DNA: TGTGCCCCCCCCGCGCAGCGCTACGAGCAGTACTTC
clone size: -; J gene: TRBJ2-4; D gene: -; V gene: TRBV5-6; CDR3 protein: CASSLALDSRIQYF; CDR3 DNA: TGTGCCAGCAGCTTGGCCCTCGACTCGCGGATTCAGTACTTC
clone size: -; J gene: TRBJ2-7; D gene: TRBD1; V gene: TRBV28; CDR3 protein: CASSSGTEAYEQYF; CDR3 DNA: TGTGCCAGCAGTTCCGGGACAGAAGCCTACGAGCAGTACTTC
clone size: -; J gene: TRBJ1-1; D gene: TRBD1; V gene: TRBV5-4; CDR3 protein: CASSDRQGSLPMNTEAFF; CDR3 DNA: TGTGCCAGCAGCGACCGACAGGGGAGTTTGCCCATGAACACTGAAGCTTTCTTT
clone size: -; J gene: TRBJ2-5; D gene: -; V gene: TRBV19; CDR3 protein: CASSIRREDKETQYF; CDR3 DNA: TGTGCCAGTAGTATTCGGAGGGAGGACAAAGAGACCCAGTACTTC
clone size: -; J gene: TRBJ2-7; D gene: TRBD2; V gene: TRBV9; CDR3 protein: CASSDGTDPSYTGTSSTRQYF; CDR3 DNA: TGTGCCAGCAGTGACGGGACAGACCCAAGTTACACCGGGACTAGCTCCACGCGGCAGTACTTC
clone size: few; J gene: TRBJ2-5; D gene: -; V gene: TRBV18; CDR3 protein: CASSPPSRQETQYF; CDR3 DNA: TGTGCCAGCTCACCTCCTAGCAGGCAAGAGACCCAGTACTTC
clone size: few; J gene: TRBJ1-1; D gene: -; V gene: TRBV4-1; CDR3 protein: CASSQDYLPAGGAFF; CDR3 DNA: TGCGCCAGCAGCCAAGATTATTTACCAGCCGGGGGAGCTTTCTTT
clone size: -; J gene: TRBJ1-1; D gene: TRBD1; V gene: TRBV5-4; CDR3 protein: CASSLGGTGMNTEAFF; CDR3 DNA: TGTGCCAGCAGCTTGGGCGGGACAGGGATGAACACTGAAGCTTTCTTT
clone size: few; J gene: TRBJ1-4; D gene: -; V gene: TRBV11-3; CDR3 protein: CASSSRDKELFF; CDR3 DNA: TGTGCCAGCAGCTCCCGGGACAAGGAACTGTTTTTT
clone size: -; J gene: TRBJ2-3; D gene: TRBD2; V gene: TRBV28; CDR3 protein: CASSFTSGTDTQYF; CDR3 DNA: TGTGCCAGCAGTTTCACTAGCGGGACTGATACGCAGTATTTT
clone size: -; J gene: TRBJ2-7; D gene: TRBD2; V gene: TRBV19; CDR3 protein: CASRRGGSSYEQYF; CDR3 DNA: TGTGCCAGCCGGAGGGGCGGGAGTAGCTACGAGCAGTACTTC
clone size: few; J gene: TRBJ2-7; D gene: TRBD1; V gene: TRBV14; CDR3 protein: CASSQVDRTYEQYF; CDR3 DNA: TGTGCCAGCAGCCAAGTGGACAGGACCTACGAGCAGTACTTC
clone size: -; J gene: TRBJ2-7; D gene: TRBD2; V gene: TRBV5-6; CDR3 protein: CASSLGTSSGRYEQYF; CDR3 DNA: TGTGCCAGCAGCCTAGGGACGTCTAGCGGGAGGTACGAGCAGTACTTC
clone size: -; J gene: TRBJ2-7; D gene: TRBD1; V gene: TRBV11-3; CDR3 protein: CASSTGTGNYEQYF; CDR3 DNA: TGTGCCAGCAGCACGGGGACAGGAAACTACGAGCAGTACTTC
clone size: -; J gene: TRBJ1-3; D gene: -; V gene: TRBV5-8; CDR3 protein: CADTQGFAGNTIYF; CDR3 DNA: TGTGCAGACACGCAGGGTTTTGCTGGAAACACCATATATTTT
clone size: -; J gene: TRBJ1-5; D gene: TRBD1; V gene: TRBV19; CDR3 protein: CASTFRGTLSNQPQHF; CDR3 DNA: TGTGCCAGCACATTCAGGGGGACACTAAGCAATCAGCCCCAGCATTTT